The following is a T cell receptor beta chain sequence with its context. This record comes from a study of shared clonotypes between healthy human individuals. Per germline, CDR1 KGHSH and CDR2 LQKENI. Trimming took 4 bases from V and 0 from J, leaving 12 bases between them. The CDR3 is 15 residues long. Selected positively for CCR7 and CD45RO-negative, naive CD8 cells excluded terminally differentiated effector memory CD45RA+ cells. Method: immunoSEQ multiplex PCR; TCRdb's copy keeps in-frame clones and lacks some. The data contain about 2.1 million clones, just over 90% of them singletons. The chain employs TRBV18 and TRBJ1-1; D is perhaps TRBD1 (5 bases). The sample comprised naive CD8+ T cells from PBMCs. The source is a man between 18 and 29 years old in good health. Some clones in this sample may be carry-over from other donors' samples. The chain's CDR3 is CASSLVTGLNTEAFF. The CDR3 DNA reads as TGTGCCAGCTCACTAGTGACGGGACTGAACACTGAAGCTTTCTTT.